Below, 2 T cell receptor beta chains from the same sample are listed, as sequenced in a study of shared clonotypes between healthy human individuals. The assay was immunoSEQ multiplex PCR, and TCRdb's table has in-frame clones only and misses some. The table lists over 2 million clones, approximately 94% of them singletons. As defined, naive CD8 cells were CD45RO-negative and positively selected for CCR7, with terminally differentiated effector memory CD45RA+ cells excluded. The specimen was naive CD8+ T cells sorted from blood. The receptors were gathered from a man younger than 30 in good health.

The V call is TRBV29-1, the J call TRBJ2-2; 7 bases align to TRBD1. This CDR3 comprises 16 residues. The junction had 7 bases not matched to a gene; V was cut back by 2 bases and J by 1 base. Per germline, CDR1 SQVTM and CDR2 ANQGSEA. The DNA for the CDR3 is TGCAGCGTTGAAATTTTAGGGGGCCGGAACACCGGGGAGCTGTTTTTT. Its translation: CSVEILGGRNTGELFF.

The chain is built from TRBV27 and TRBJ2-3; the D gene is possibly TRBD2 (7 bases). Germline V CDR1 and CDR2: MNHEY, SMNVEV (reference sequence). V dropped 7 bases and J dropped 0 bases, with 26 bases sitting between them. This CDR3 region has 19 residues. The CDR3 coding sequence is TGTGCCAGCACCCGTCGAGATTGGCGGGGGCGCACTAGCACAGATACGCAGTATTTT. This codes for CASTRRDWRGRTSTDTQYF.